Presented here are 8 T cell receptor beta chains from one specimen sequenced in a study of blood T cell repertoires in COVID-19. The method was immunoSEQ multiplex PCR; TCRdb's version includes in-frame clones alone and lacks a portion of them. Of about 190,000 clones listed, around 90% are singletons. Sequenced input: peripheral blood. The receptors come from a man aged 45 to 65 with acute or convalescent COVID-19.

The gene calls are TRBV5-1 and TRBJ1-2; 9 bases are a match to TRBD1. The CDR3 length is 15 residues. With 3 bases clipped from V and 1 base from J, the junction kept 4 bases outside the gene matches. In germline, CDR1 is SGHRS, CDR2 YFSETQ. As DNA, the CDR3 is TGCGCCAGCAGCTGGACAGGGGACGGTAACTATGGCTACACCTTC. Translated: CASSWTGDGNYGYTF.

The J gene is TRBJ1-3, the V gene TRBV10-3; D gene ambiguous. From germline, CDR1 is ENHRY and CDR2 SYGVKD. The CDR3 loop spans 14 amino acids. With 8 bases removed from V and 0 bases from J, the gap between germline ends came to 11 bases. The CDR3 reads CAIGREGSGNTIYF. For the CDR3, the DNA is TGTGCCATCGGCCGGGAGGGCTCTGGAAACACCATATATTTT.

The chain has TRBV5-1 and TRBJ1-6, with 7 bases identical to TRBD1. CDR3 length equals 16 residues. Germline V CDR1 and CDR2: SGHRS, YFSETQ. V trimming: 4 bases; J trimming: 5 bases; junction bases outside the gene matches: 9. CDR3 bases: TGCGCCAGCAGCGGGAGGACAGGCGCAGATAATTCACCCCTCCACTTT. It encodes CASSGRTGADNSPLHF.

J is TRBJ1-1 and V is TRBV5-6; tentatively, D is TRBD1 (6 bases). The CDR3 spans 16 residues. Per the germline V gene, CDR1 is SGHDT and CDR2 is YYEEEE. Trimming removed 6 bases at V and 3 bases at J, with 21 bases between. This CDR3 reads CASIDLARTEDTEAFF. For the CDR3, the DNA is TGTGCCAGCATAGACCTGGCTCGGACAGAGGACACTGAAGCTTTCTTT.

This clone was observed a single time. V gene TRBV5-1 combines with J gene TRBJ2-5; TRBD2 agrees at 9 bases. The CDR3 spans 14 residues. Germline trimming cut 4 bases from V and 3 bases from J; bases unmatched to any gene: 4. Germline V CDR1 and CDR2: SGHRS, YFSETQ. The CDR3 protein is CASSGGGAEETQYF. CDR3 nucleotides: TGCGCCAGCAGCGGCGGGGGGGCAGAAGAGACCCAGTACTTC.

The chain recombines TRBV7-9 with TRBJ1-2; 7 bases match TRBD1. Germline CDR1 and CDR2: SEHNR and FQNEAQ (reference sequence). The CDR3 length is 15 residues. V dropped 5 bases and J dropped 7; count of bases not matched to a gene: 13. The CDR3 is CASSRGADRTSGYTF. CDR3 DNA sequence: TGTGCCAGCAGCCGAGGGGCGGACAGGACCTCTGGCTACACCTTC.

The chain's CDR3 is CASSLDRVGVQYF. The CDR3 nucleotides are TGTGCCAGCAGCTTGGACAGGGTAGGTGTGCAGTATTTT. The chain couples TRBV5-4 to TRBJ2-3; D may be TRBD1 (6 bases). The CDR3 runs to 13 residues. Germline CDR1 reads SGHNT; CDR2 reads YYREEE (reference sequence). Between the trimmed V and J ends, which lost 0 bases and 11 bases, there was a span of 13 bases.

The chain has TRBV5-4 and TRBJ2-1, with 11 bases aligning to TRBD2. Germline V lookup: CDR1 SGHNT, CDR2 YYREEE (reference sequence). The CDR3 extends over 15 amino acids. Trimming took 4 bases from V and 8 from J; bases not matched to a gene: 8. CDR3 sequence (DNA): TGTGCCAGCAGCCCGAGACTAGCGGGGAGCGATGAGCAGTTCTTC. Protein product: CASSPRLAGSDEQFF.